This T cell receptor beta chain derives from a study of blood T cell repertoires in COVID-19. About the study: Specimens from acute and convalescent COVID-19 originated in the United States, Italy and Spain. PBMCs, B-cell-depleted T cells, or T cells provided the cDNA or gDNA that made up the material.

Original processing methods: Reference gene primer amplification gave nucleated cell count estimates. Method: immunoSEQ multiplex PCR; TCRdb's copy keeps in-frame clones and lacks some. V and J calls and clone size are as listed in that table; D and trimming were resolved from the DNA. The sample lists around 190,000 clones; 75% to 90% were seen once. The CDR3 is made up of 14 amino acids. Germline values: CDR1 LNHDA, CDR2 SQIVND (reference sequence). V lost 2 bases and J lost 7; bases outside the gene matches: 6. The sample consisted of peripheral blood. The TCR was taken from a man in his sixties with acute or convalescent COVID-19. J is TRBJ2-7 and V is TRBV19; 9 positions match TRBD1. CDR3 sequence reads: CASSIHRDRAEQYF. CDR3 nucleotide sequence: TGTGCCAGTAGTATACATCGGGACAGGGCTGAGCAGTACTTC.